The 9 T cell receptor beta chains below come from one sample, sequenced in a study of T cell responses to AZD1222 COVID-19 vaccine. Sequenced by immunoSEQ multiplex PCR; TCRdb stores in-frame clones only, minus some. The repertoire has roughly 260,000 clones, roughly 93% of them found once; the top ten carry approximately 0.52%. The specimen comprised peripheral blood, sampled on day 0 of AZD1222 vaccination. Source of these receptors: an adult in good health.

The chain links TRBV28 to TRBJ2-5; TRBD2 aligns across 10 bases. There are 17 residues in the CDR3. CDR1 and CDR2 from the germline V gene are MDHEN and SYDVKM. V was pared by 3 bases and J by 4 bases, with 11 bases of the junction left unmatched. CDR3 sequence: CASSFSQREGWRETQYF. In nucleotides, the CDR3 is TGTGCCAGCAGTTTTTCACAGCGGGAGGGATGGAGAGAGACCCAGTACTTC.

This clone is a singleton in its sample. J is TRBJ1-2 and V is TRBV15, with TRBD1 identical over 8 bases. The germline V gene has CDR1 LNHNV and CDR2 YYDKDF (reference sequence). The CDR3 loop spans 15 amino acids. V was clipped by 0 bases and J by 4 bases; unmatched bases: 4. The CDR3 sequence is CATSRDQGASYGYTF. CDR3 in DNA: TGTGCCACCAGCAGAGATCAGGGGGCGAGCTATGGCTACACCTTC.

The chain joins TRBV7-9 to TRBJ2-3; TRBD2 agrees at 10 bases. This CDR3 comprises 16 residues. With 3 bases clipped from V and 5 bases from J, the junction kept 8 bases outside the gene matches. In germline, CDR1 is SEHNR, CDR2 FQNEAQ (reference sequence). The CDR3 loop reads CASSFSTSGAGDTQYF. CDR3 DNA: TGTGCCAGCAGCTTCTCCACTAGCGGGGCGGGAGATACGCAGTATTTT. Using reference TRBV7-9 and TRBJ2-3 for the parts outside the CDR3, the full variable domain is DTGVSQNPRHKITKRGQNVTFRCDPISEHNRLYWYRQTLGQGPEFLTYFQNEAQLEKSRLLSDRFSAERPKGSFSTLEIQRTEQGDSAMYLCASSFSTSGAGDTQYFGPGTRLTVL.

This chain connects TRBV3-1 (or the pseudogene TRBV3-2) to TRBJ1-4; a possible D gene is TRBD1 (5 bases). CDR1 and CDR2 from the germline V gene are LGHDT and YNNKEL (reference sequence). The CDR3 runs to 14 residues. V was clipped by 1 base and J by 8 bases, with 11 bases between them. The CDR3 here is CASSQGGVGEKLFF. CDR3 nucleotides: TGTGCCAGCAGCCAAGGGGGGGTCGGGGAAAAACTGTTTTTT.

This chain uses TRBV21-1 with TRBJ1-1; the table calls TRBD1, which could not be checked here. TRBV21-1 is noted as a pseudogene. This CDR3 region has 16 residues. The CDR3 coding sequence is TGTGCCAGCAGCCCCAGGGCGCGGAGCCCGGGCACTGAAGCTTTCTTT. Residues: CASSPRARSPGTEAFF.

The count of this clone is one. The J gene is TRBJ2-7, the V gene TRBV6-7, with a tentative D call TRBD2 (5 bases). TRBV6-7 is an ORF; its function is uncertain. CDR3 length: 12 residues. The V gene lost 2 bases and the J gene lost 7 bases, with 9 bases spanning the gap. CDR3 loop: CASSYLAREQYF. The CDR3 region has the DNA TGTGCCAGCAGTTACCTAGCTCGGGAGCAGTACTTC.

The CDR3 sequence: CASTADFNSPLHF. The CDR3 bases are TGTGCCAGTACGGCAGACTTTAATTCACCCCTCCACTTT. The genes are TRBV19 and TRBJ1-6; D is uncertain. Germline V gene sequence: CDR1 LNHDA, CDR2 SQIVND (reference sequence). The CDR3 extends over 13 amino acids. V was cut by 7 bases and J by 6 bases, with 10 bases left in between.

This chain links TRBV7-2 with TRBJ1-1, with a weak D call TRBD1 (6 bases). The CDR3 spans 16 residues. V was shortened by 5 bases and J by 0 bases, with 16 bases between the two germline ends. Germline CDR1 and CDR2: SGHTA and FQGNSA. The DNA for the CDR3 is TGTGCCAGCAGCCTTGGTAGGGGGGCGGTGAACACTGAAGCTTTCTTT. Translation gives CASSLGRGAVNTEAFF.

The rearrangement joins TRBV5-1 to TRBJ2-7, with 9 bases matching TRBD1. J was trimmed by 3 bases and V by 0 bases; bases with no gene match: 13. Germline CDR1 reads SGHRS; CDR2 reads YFSETQ. The CDR3 totals 18 residues. The CDR3 sequence: CASSLGTGTGNLVYEQYF. The CDR3, as DNA: TGCGCCAGCAGCTTGGGTACCGGGACAGGGAATCTTGTCTACGAGCAGTACTTC.